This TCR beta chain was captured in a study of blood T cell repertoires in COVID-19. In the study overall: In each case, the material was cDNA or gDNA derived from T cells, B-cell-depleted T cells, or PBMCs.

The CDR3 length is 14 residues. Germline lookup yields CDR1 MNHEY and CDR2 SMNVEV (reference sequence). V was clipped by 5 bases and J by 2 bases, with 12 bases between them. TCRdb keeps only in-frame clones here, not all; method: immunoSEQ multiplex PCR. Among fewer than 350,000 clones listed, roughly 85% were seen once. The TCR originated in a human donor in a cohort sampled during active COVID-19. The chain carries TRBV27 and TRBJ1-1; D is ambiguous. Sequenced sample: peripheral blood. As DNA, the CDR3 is TGTGCCAGCAGTCCCATGCGGGGAAACACTGAAGCTTTCTTT. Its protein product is CASSPMRGNTEAFF.